These 18 T cell receptor beta chains originate from one sample sequenced in a study of blood T cell repertoires in COVID-19. Libraries were prepared by immunoSEQ multiplex PCR; TCRdb keeps only in-frame clonotypes and omits some of them. The sample has 55,000 to 85,000 clones; roughly 77% are singletons. Sequenced material: peripheral blood. The receptor source for this set is a woman between 65 and 79 years old with acute or convalescent COVID-19.

The chain combines TRBV5-1 with TRBJ2-7, with 8 positions matching TRBD1. V shed 3 bases, J shed 5 bases, and the junction held 13 bases outside the gene matches. Germline V gene data show CDR1 as SGHRS and CDR2 as YFSETQ. The CDR3 spans 16 residues. CDR3 loop: CASSYGTGTGLDEQYF. The CDR3 DNA reads as TGCGCCAGCAGCTACGGAACCGGGACAGGTCTTGACGAGCAGTACTTC. The complete variable domain, with remaining parts taken from reference TRBV5-1 and TRBJ2-7, reads KAGVTQTPRYLIKTRGQQVTLSCSPISGHRSVSWYQQTPGQGLQFLFEYFSETQRNKGNFPGRFSGRQFSNSRSEMNVSTLELGDSALYLCASSYGTGTGLDEQYFGPGTRLTVT.

The V gene is TRBV19, the J gene TRBJ1-1, with D maybe TRBD1 (6 bases). The CDR3 extends over 13 amino acids. Germline loops: CDR1 LNHDA, CDR2 SQIVND (reference sequence). V lost 4 bases and J lost 7, with 13 bases in between. The CDR3 sequence is CASSRGDKIEAFF. CDR3 sequence (DNA): TGTGCCAGTAGTAGAGGGGACAAAATTGAAGCTTTCTTT. The variable domain in full, completed from reference TRBV19 and TRBJ1-1, reads DGGITQSPKYLFRKEGQNVTLSCEQNLNHDAMYWYRQDPGQGLRLIYYSQIVNDFQKGDIAEGYSVSREKKESFPLTVTSAQKNPTAFYLCASSRGDKIEAFFGQGTRLTVV.

This chain uses TRBV21-1 with TRBJ2-7; the table calls TRBD1, which could not be checked here. TRBV21-1 is recorded as a pseudogene. This CDR3 spans 15 amino acids. CDR3 sequence (DNA): TGTGCCAGCAGCAAAAGGGATAGGGGCTCCTACGAGCAGTACTTC. As protein: CASSKRDRGSYEQYF.

This clone was detected once. V gene TRBV2 combines with J gene TRBJ2-7, with D possibly matching TRBD1 (6 bases). Germline V gives CDR1 SNHLY, CDR2 FYNNEI. The CDR3 is 14 amino acids. Trimming removed 3 bases at V and 2 bases at J, with 11 bases between. The CDR3, as DNA: TGTGCCAGCAGTGACCTCGGACAGACCTACGAGCAGTACTTC. Its translation is CASSDLGQTYEQYF.

V gene TRBV19 combines with J gene TRBJ1-1, with D possibly being TRBD1 (5 bases). The germline V gene has CDR1 LNHDA and CDR2 SQIVND (reference sequence). The CDR3 runs 14 residues. V was trimmed by 6 bases and J by 1 base, leaving 12 bases between them. The CDR3 region is CASSSQDKNTEAFF. Here the CDR3 DNA reads TGTGCCAGTAGCAGCCAGGACAAGAACACTGAAGCTTTCTTT.

This chain uses TRBV20-1 with TRBJ1-2; D is unclear. Trimming took 3 bases from V and 4 from J, leaving 12 bases between them. This CDR3 region has 13 residues. Germline CDR1 DFQATT, CDR2 SNEGSKA (reference sequence). DNA of the CDR3: TGCAGTGCTAGTCTCGCGACGGGCTATGGCTACACCTTC. Its protein is CSASLATGYGYTF.

This clone was recorded a few times. The J gene is TRBJ2-7, the V gene TRBV6-6; D is ambiguous. Germline loops: CDR1 MNHNY, CDR2 SVGAGI (reference sequence). This CDR3 has 16 residues. Trimming shortened V by 5 bases and J by 3 bases, and 20 bases separated the two germline ends. In nucleotides, the CDR3 is TGTGCCAGCAGTCCAGACCCGACAACACTTCACTACGAGCAGTACTTC. It is translated as CASSPDPTTLHYEQYF.

In this sample, this clone turned up once. This chain connects TRBV27 to TRBJ2-3; TRBD2 matches at 9 bases. Germline V CDR1 and CDR2: MNHEY, SMNVEV (reference sequence). The CDR3 has 14 residues. J gave up 4 bases and V 5 bases, and 4 bases lay outside the gene matches. CDR3 amino acids: CASSRSGRPDTQYF. CDR3 in DNA: TGTGCCAGCAGTCGCAGCGGGAGGCCAGATACGCAGTATTTT.

The V call is TRBV5-4, the J call TRBJ2-5, with D possibly being TRBD2 (6 bases). Trimming took off 0 bases at V and 4 bases at J, with 10 bases between the two ends. Germline-derived CDR1 and CDR2 are SGHNT and YYREEE (reference sequence). The CDR3 runs to 14 residues. DNA of the CDR3: TGTGCCAGCAGCTTGGTGGGGGGAGGAGAGACCCAGTACTTC. This sequence encodes CASSLVGGGETQYF.

The chain is built from TRBV27 and TRBJ2-3; 13 positions agree with TRBD2. V lost 2 bases, J lost 6 bases, and 5 bases stayed unmatched. This CDR3 is 16 amino acids long. Germline V lookup: CDR1 MNHEY, CDR2 SMNVEV (reference sequence). The CDR3 spells CASSLATSGGSDTQYF. The CDR3 DNA reads as TGTGCCAGCAGTTTAGCGACTAGCGGGGGGTCGGATACGCAGTATTTT.

The J gene is TRBJ2-1, the V gene TRBV6-1; 7 bases match TRBD1. Losses at the gene ends were 3 bases for V and 3 bases for J; bases not matched to a gene: 8. This CDR3 is 16 amino acids long. Germline V gene data show CDR1 as MNHNS and CDR2 as SASEGT. CDR3 nucleotides: TGTGCCAGCAGTGAGGTTTGGGGACAGAGCTACAATGAGCAGTTCTTC. It is translated as CASSEVWGQSYNEQFF.

This rearrangement joins TRBV29-1 to TRBJ2-3; TRBD2 matches at 11 bases. This CDR3 has 16 amino acids. Germline trimming cut 4 bases from V and 8 bases from J; bases unmatched to any gene: 14. Germline V lookup: CDR1 SQVTM, CDR2 ANQGSEA. In DNA, the CDR3 is TGCAGCGTTGTACCGTCGATAGCGGGAGGGTTCGGTACGCAGTATTTT. This translates into CSVVPSIAGGFGTQYF.

The chain combines TRBV6-1 with TRBJ2-7, with 12 bases fitting TRBD1. The CDR3 consists of 15 residues. CDR1 and CDR2 (germline): MNHNS, SASEGT. V lost 3 bases, J lost 6 bases, and 6 bases stayed unmatched. In DNA form, the CDR3 reads TGTGCCAGCAGTGATCCCGGGACAGGGGGCAGCGAGCAGTACTTC. It translates to CASSDPGTGGSEQYF.

J is TRBJ1-1 and V is TRBV7-6; D may be TRBD1 (5 bases). CDR3 length equals 16 residues. The V end was cut by 0 bases, the J end by 0 bases, with 11 bases between. Germline V lookup: CDR1 SGHVS, CDR2 FNYEAQ. CDR3 nucleotide sequence: TGTGCCAGCAGCTTAGCGCAGGGTGCAATGAACACTGAAGCTTTCTTT. Translated, it gives CASSLAQGAMNTEAFF.

The V call is TRBV27, the J call TRBJ2-1; weak D call: TRBD2 (5 bases). The CDR3 length is 13 residues. Deletions cut 7 bases from V and 6 bases from J, with 13 bases between. CDR1 MNHEY and CDR2 SMNVEV come from the germline V gene (reference sequence). In DNA, the CDR3 is TGTGCCAGCACGTCAACCGGACTCAATGAGCAGTTCTTC. It yields the protein CASTSTGLNEQFF.

The rearrangement links TRBV19 to TRBJ1-3; perhaps TRBD1 as D (5 bases). Deletions cut 3 bases from V and 0 bases from J, with 12 bases between. This CDR3 spans 16 amino acids. Germline V CDR1 and CDR2: LNHDA, SQIVND (reference sequence). The CDR3 region is CASSMRGTGSGNTIYF. In DNA form, the CDR3 reads TGTGCCAGTAGTATGCGGGGCACAGGCTCTGGAAACACCATATATTTT.

This sequence joins TRBV7-2 and TRBJ1-6, with 8 bases aligning to TRBD1. The CDR3 covers 15 residues. With 6 bases clipped from V and 10 bases from J, the junction kept 11 bases outside the gene matches. Per the germline V gene, CDR1 is SGHTA and CDR2 is FQGNSA. The CDR3 region is CASRPWTGRASPLHF. CDR3 DNA sequence: TGTGCCAGCAGACCCTGGACAGGGAGAGCCTCACCCCTCCACTTT.

CDR3 in DNA: TGTGCCAGCAGTCCAGGACAAGGTCACATCCAAGAGACCCAGTACTTC. It yields the protein CASSPGQGHIQETQYF. V and J are TRBV27 and TRBJ2-5; possible D gene TRBD1, 5 bases. Trimming took 5 bases from V and 1 from J, leaving 17 bases between them. Looked up from germline, CDR1 is MNHEY and CDR2 is SMNVEV (reference sequence). The CDR3 is 16 amino acids.